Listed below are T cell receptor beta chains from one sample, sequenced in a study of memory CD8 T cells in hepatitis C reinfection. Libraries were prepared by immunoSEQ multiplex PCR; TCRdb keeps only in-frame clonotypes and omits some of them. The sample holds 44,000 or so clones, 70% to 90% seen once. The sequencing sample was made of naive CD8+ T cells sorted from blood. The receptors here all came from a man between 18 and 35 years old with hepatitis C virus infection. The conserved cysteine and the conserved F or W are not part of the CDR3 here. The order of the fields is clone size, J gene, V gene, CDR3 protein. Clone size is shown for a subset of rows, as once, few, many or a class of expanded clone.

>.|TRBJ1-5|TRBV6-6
ASSSQGYGDQPQH
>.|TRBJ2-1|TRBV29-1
SVHGGARYNEQF
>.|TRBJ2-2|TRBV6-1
ASSEGLAGAGGGELF
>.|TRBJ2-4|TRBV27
ASSSLVTKNIQY
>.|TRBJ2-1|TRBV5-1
ASSLAGQGDEQF
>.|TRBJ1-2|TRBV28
ASSHPGFDGYT
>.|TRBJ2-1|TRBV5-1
ASSPSGASSYNEQF
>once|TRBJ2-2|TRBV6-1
ASSERQSSNTGELF
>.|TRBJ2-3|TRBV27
ASRGETHTDTQY
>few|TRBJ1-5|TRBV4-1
ASSQGFGGHQPQH
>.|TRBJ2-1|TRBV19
ASSRASGSQNEQF
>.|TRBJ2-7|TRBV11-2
ASSWLAGGRNEQY
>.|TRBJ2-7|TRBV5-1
ASSFGQGVTYEQY
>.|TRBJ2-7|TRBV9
ASSVGLAGSYEQY
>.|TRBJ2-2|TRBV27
ASSLSVLGELF
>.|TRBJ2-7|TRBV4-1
ASSQGSVSREQY
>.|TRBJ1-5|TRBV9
ASSVDGQPNQPQH
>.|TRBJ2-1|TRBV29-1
SVERVLAGDHNEQF
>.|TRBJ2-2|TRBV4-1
ASSPTGLGLTGELF
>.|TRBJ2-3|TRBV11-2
ASSLEWLAGGQADTQY
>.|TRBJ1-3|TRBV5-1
ASSSGTGSGNTIY
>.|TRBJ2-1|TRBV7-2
ASSKLAGVLNEQF
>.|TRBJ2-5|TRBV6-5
ASSYNGVYY
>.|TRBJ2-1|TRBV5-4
ASSSYNSGIGDEQF
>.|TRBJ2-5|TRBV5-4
ASSLTGLAGGPGETQY
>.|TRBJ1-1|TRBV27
ASSPGGQVPKGTEAF
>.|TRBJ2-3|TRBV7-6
ASSLALAELGTDTQY
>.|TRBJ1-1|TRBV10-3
ATQETGDTEAF
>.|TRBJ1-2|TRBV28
ASRETGTLDGYT
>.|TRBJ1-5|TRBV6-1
ASSEMIGGNQPQH
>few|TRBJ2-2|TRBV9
ASSVGGTGELF
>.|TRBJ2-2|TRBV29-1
SVEGASGSFPGELF
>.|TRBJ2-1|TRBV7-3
ASSLYSGGHNEQF
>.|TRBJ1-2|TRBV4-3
ASSQDLQGPYYGYT
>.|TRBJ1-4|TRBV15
ATSSQGGGVTNEKLF
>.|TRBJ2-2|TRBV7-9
ASSLPQGVRTGELF
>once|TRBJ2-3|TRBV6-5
ASSLAGITQY
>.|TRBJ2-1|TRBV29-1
SVEEITGGNNEQF
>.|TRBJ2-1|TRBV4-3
ASSQDLAGGYNEQF
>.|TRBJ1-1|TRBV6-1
AISDKDLNTEAF
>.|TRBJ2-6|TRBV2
ASSGVTGTSESGANVLT
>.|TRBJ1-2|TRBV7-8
ASSLGEPAYGYT
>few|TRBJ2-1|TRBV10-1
ASSDPSGGRNEQF
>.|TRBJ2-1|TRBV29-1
SVLTGSYNEQF
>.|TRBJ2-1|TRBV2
ASSVPSGGTSYNEQF
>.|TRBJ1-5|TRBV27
ASSLFGGTGPQH